Following are 8 T cell receptor beta chains from one sample sequenced in a study of T cell responses to AZD1222 COVID-19 vaccine. Using immunoSEQ multiplex PCR, the repertoire was profiled, and TCRdb retains in-frame clones only, with some absent. The data hold 90,000 to 150,000 clones, with around nine tenths observed a single time. The source material was peripheral blood, sampled on day 0 of AZD1222 vaccination. These receptors all stem from an adult in good health.

The CDR3 reads CASSLYGTGMETQYF. For the CDR3, the DNA is TGTGCCAGCAGTTTATATGGGACAGGGATGGAGACCCAGTACTTC. The chain combines TRBV28 with TRBJ2-5; 9 bases align to TRBD1. The CDR3 sequence is 15 residues long. Germline trimming cut 1 base from V and 5 bases from J; bases unmatched to any gene: 5. Germline CDR1 reads MDHEN; CDR2 reads SYDVKM.

The CDR3 nucleotides are TGTGCCAGCTCCCGGGACAGGGATAATTCACCCCTCCACTTT. It translates to CASSRDRDNSPLHF. The rearrangement links TRBV18 to TRBJ1-6; the match to TRBD1 covers 9 bases. Germline V lookup: CDR1 KGHSH, CDR2 LQKENI. After removal of 6 bases from V and 5 bases from J, the junction contained 2 bases not matched to a gene. The CDR3 covers 14 residues.

This clone was seen once. The chain couples TRBV27 to TRBJ1-6; TRBD1 matches at 7 bases. V lost 4 bases to trimming and J lost 8 bases; unmatched junction nucleotides: 2. CDR3 length: 13 amino acids. CDR1 is MNHEY and CDR2 is SMNVEV in the germline V gene (reference sequence). DNA for the CDR3: TGTGCCAGCAGTTACAGGGGACATTCACCCCTCCACTTT. Amino acid sequence: CASSYRGHSPLHF.

This clone has only one observation. V usage is TRBV28 and J usage is TRBJ2-2; 9 bases line up with TRBD2. The V gene end was trimmed by 3 bases and the J gene end by 5 bases; junction bases not matched to a gene: 7. Germline values: CDR1 MDHEN, CDR2 SYDVKM. The CDR3 is 16 amino acids. The CDR3 nucleotides read TGTGCCAGCAGTTTCCAGGCGGGAGGGCGGACCGGGGAGCTGTTTTTT. Translation: CASSFQAGGRTGELFF.

This clone was seen once. The V gene is TRBV6-5, the J gene TRBJ2-5; D not certain. Trimming left V 5 bases short and J 4 bases short, with 8 bases between. The CDR3 extends over 12 amino acids. Germline CDR1 is MNHEY and CDR2 is SVGAGI. CDR3 region: CASSPNRETQYF. The CDR3 DNA reads as TGTGCCAGCAGTCCTAACCGAGAGACCCAGTACTTC.

The chain couples TRBV2 to TRBJ2-1; 15 bases align to TRBD2. The J segment lost 7 bases and the V segment lost 6 bases, leaving 4 bases of the junction unmatched. In germline, CDR1 is SNHLY, CDR2 FYNNEI. CDR3 size: 15 residues. DNA for the CDR3: TGTGCCAGCAGCAAGGGACTAGCGGGAGGTAATGAGCAGTTCTTC. It codes for CASSKGLAGGNEQFF.

This clone was observed a few times. V and J are TRBV5-6 and TRBJ1-6; 8 positions match TRBD1. This CDR3 is built from 14 residues. Germline V gene sequence: CDR1 SGHDT, CDR2 YYEEEE. The junction had 5 bases not matched to a gene; V was cut back by 2 bases and J by 10 bases. The CDR3 DNA is TGTGCCAGCAGCTTCGACAGGGGTCCCTCACCCCTCCACTTT. This gives the protein CASSFDRGPSPLHF.

The rearrangement joins TRBV3-1 (or the pseudogene TRBV3-2) to TRBJ2-1; D is perhaps TRBD2 (5 bases). The germline CDR1 and CDR2 sequences are LGHDT and YNNKEL (reference sequence). This CDR3 is built from 13 residues. The ends were cut back, 4 bases at V and 7 bases at J, with 11 bases in the middle. The CDR3 reads CASSPRTGNEQFF. CDR3 coding DNA: TGTGCCAGCAGCCCACGTACGGGGAATGAGCAGTTCTTC.